The clone carrying this TCR beta chain was picked up a small number of times. Germline CDR1 and CDR2: ENHRY and SYGVKD. Trimming removed 0 bases from V and 7 bases from J, with 12 bases in between. CDR3 length: 15 amino acids. These data come from a study of blood T cells in healthy people across ages. It was with a sample-barcoded 5' primer and a J-beta primer mix that a second PCR of about 6 to 12 cycles was run. Each CDR3 protein is one row after TCRdb ran MiXCR on the 5' RACE reads. The sample records approximately 780,000 distinct CDR3 sequences, roughly 24% being singletons. These data were also filed under a second study, of T cells of mothers and their children.

The V call is TRBV10-3, the J call TRBJ1-4, with D uncertain. This clonotype originated in a boy aged 5-17 years in good health. The sequenced sample consisted of blood. The CDR3 nucleotides read TGTGCCATCAGTGAGTCGGGAGCTTTGGGTGAAAAACTGTTTTTT. Protein product: CAISESGALGEKLFF.